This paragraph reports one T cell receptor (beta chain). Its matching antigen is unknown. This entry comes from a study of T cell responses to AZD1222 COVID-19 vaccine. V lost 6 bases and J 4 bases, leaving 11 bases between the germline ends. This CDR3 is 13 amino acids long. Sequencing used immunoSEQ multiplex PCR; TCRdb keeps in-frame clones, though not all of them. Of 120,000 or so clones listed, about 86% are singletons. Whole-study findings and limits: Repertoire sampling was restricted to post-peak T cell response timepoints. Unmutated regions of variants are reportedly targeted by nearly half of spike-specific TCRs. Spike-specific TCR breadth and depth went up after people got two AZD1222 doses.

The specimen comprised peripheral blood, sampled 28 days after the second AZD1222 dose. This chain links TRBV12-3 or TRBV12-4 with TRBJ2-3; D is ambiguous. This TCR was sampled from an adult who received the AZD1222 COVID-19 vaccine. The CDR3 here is CASRKQEADTQYF. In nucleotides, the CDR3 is TGTGCCAGCAGGAAACAAGAGGCAGATACGCAGTATTTT.